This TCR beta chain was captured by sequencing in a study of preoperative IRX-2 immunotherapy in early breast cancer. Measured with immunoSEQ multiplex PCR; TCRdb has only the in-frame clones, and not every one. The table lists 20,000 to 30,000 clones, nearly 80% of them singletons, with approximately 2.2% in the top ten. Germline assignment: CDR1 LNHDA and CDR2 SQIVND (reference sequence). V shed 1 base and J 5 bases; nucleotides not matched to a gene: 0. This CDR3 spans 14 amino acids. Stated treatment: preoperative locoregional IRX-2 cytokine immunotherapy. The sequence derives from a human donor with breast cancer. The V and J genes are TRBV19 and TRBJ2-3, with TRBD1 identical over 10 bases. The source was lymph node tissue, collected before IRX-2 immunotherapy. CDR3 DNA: TGTGCCAGTAGTATAGGGACAGGGGGAGATACGCAGTATTTT. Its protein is CASSIGTGGDTQYF. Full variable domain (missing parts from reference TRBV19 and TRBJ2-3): DGGITQSPKYLFRKEGQNVTLSCEQNLNHDAMYWYRQDPGQGLRLIYYSQIVNDFQKGDIAEGYSVSREKKESFPLTVTSAQKNPTAFYLCASSIGTGGDTQYFGPGTRLTVL.